This entry describes one T cell receptor (beta chain). One end of the junction does not line up with germline, which may come from a read error. The authors reverse transcribed roughly 0.5 to 1 ug RNA with random hexamers. TCRdb called the immunoSEQ multiplex PCR reads again in MiXCR, with one record for every CDR3 protein. The sample shows some 220,000 distinct CDR3 sequences, roughly 96% of them seen only once. This specimen belongs to a study of CD8 T cells in Susac syndrome. The authors carried out high-throughput sequencing of TCR beta. They applied it to CD8+ and CD4+ T cells obtained from blood. The CDR3 totals 13 residues. From germline, CDR1 is SQVTM and CDR2 ANQGSEA.

The chain carries TRBV29-1 and TRBJ2-3, with 7 bases lining up with TRBD2. The TCR sequence derives from a human donor with multiple sclerosis. The sample was CD4+ T cells from PBMCs. CDR3 DNA sequence: TGCAGCGTCGAAGCGGGGAACACAGATACGCAGTATTTT. Translated: CSVEAGNTDTQYF.